These T cell receptor beta chains were read from a single sample in a study of cytomegalovirus exposure and HLA in healthy donors. Profiling relied on immunoSEQ multiplex PCR, and the TCRdb table lists in-frame clones only, not all of them. The table has under 150,000 clones, approximately 86% seen once. The sample comprised PBMCs. These TCRs come from a boy aged 5-17 years in good health and CMV-seronegative. Each CDR3 is given with its conserved first and last residue. A D gene is named only where the DNA matches it firmly. The size entry is marked missing in some rows and otherwise reads once, few, many or a size class.

CDR3	DNA	D	J	size	V
CASSYDGDREKLFF	TGTGCCAGCAGTTACGACGGGGACAGAGAAAAACTGTTTTTT	TRBD1	TRBJ1-4	-	TRBV6-5
CASSPKLAGNTDTQYF	TGCGCCAGCAGCCCAAAACTAGCGGGCAACACAGATACGCAGTATTTT	TRBD2	TRBJ2-3	once	TRBV5-1
CASSLGGMIRDEQFF	TGTGCCAGCAGCTTAGGTGGTATGATCCGGGATGAGCAGTTCTTC	-	TRBJ2-1	-	TRBV11-2
CASSLVPGTGVYGYTF	TGTGCCAGCAGCTTAGTGCCCGGGACAGGGGTCTATGGCTACACCTTC	TRBD1	TRBJ1-2	few	TRBV7-9
CASSGELNTEAFF	TGTGCCAGCAGCGGTGAGTTGAACACTGAAGCTTTCTTT	-	TRBJ1-1	-	TRBV14
CASSQGQGAYEQYF	TGTGCCAGCAGCCAAGGCCAGGGGGCCTACGAGCAGTACTTC	TRBD1	TRBJ2-7	-	TRBV4-2
CASSLGAGTSTDTQYF	TGTGCCAGCAGCTTAGGGGCAGGTACTAGCACAGATACGCAGTATTTT	-	TRBJ2-3	-	TRBV7-3
CASSLGRGGYHEQYF	TGCGCCAGCAGCTTGGGGCGGGGGGGATACCACGAGCAGTACTTC	TRBD2	TRBJ2-7	-	TRBV5-1
CASSLDWGRGNTEAFF	TGCGCCAGCAGCTTGGATTGGGGGCGTGGGAACACTGAAGCTTTCTTT	-	TRBJ1-1	-	TRBV5-1
CASGLVGDRDTGELFF	TGTGCTAGTGGTTTGGTAGGGGACAGGGACACCGGGGAGCTGTTTTTT	TRBD1	TRBJ2-2	-	TRBV12-5
CASSLTSVYEQYF	TGTGCCAGTAGTCTAACTAGCGTATACGAGCAGTACTTC	TRBD2	TRBJ2-7	-	TRBV19
CASSPTSGTLMNEQFF	TGCGCCAGCAGCCCGACTAGCGGGACGTTAATGAATGAGCAGTTCTTC	TRBD2	TRBJ2-1	few	TRBV5-1
CAWSTRTVPNEQYF	TGTGCCTGGAGTACTCGGACAGTTCCAAACGAGCAGTACTTC	-	TRBJ2-7	-	TRBV30
CASSIEAAAAYEQYF	TGTGCCAGTAGTATAGAGGCGGCAGCCGCCTACGAGCAGTACTTC	-	TRBJ2-7	-	TRBV19
CASTTTGLAKNIQYF	TGTGCCAGCACCACGACAGGTCTAGCCAAAAACATTCAGTACTTC	-	TRBJ2-4	-	TRBV5-4
CATSRDYTSSYNEQFF	TGTGCCACCAGCAGAGATTATACTAGCTCGTACAATGAGCAGTTCTTC	-	TRBJ2-1	-	TRBV15
CAISGTSGAETQYF	TGTGCCATCAGTGGGACTAGCGGGGCGGAGACCCAGTACTTC	TRBD2	TRBJ2-5	-	TRBV10-3
CASSLVAGCEQYF	TGTGCCAGCAGCTTAGTCGCAGGGTGCGAGCAGTACTTC	-	TRBJ2-7	once	TRBV7-2
CASSQAQMNPEAFF	TGTGCCAGCAGCCAAGCTCAGATGAACCCTGAAGCTTTCTTT	-	TRBJ1-1	-	TRBV4-2
CASSTGVATQYF	TGTGCCAGCAGTACAGGGGTGGCTACGCAGTATTTT	TRBD1	TRBJ2-3	-	TRBV2
CAWSVPWDTALREQYF	TGTGCCTGGAGTGTACCTTGGGACACCGCCCTTAGGGAGCAGTACTTC	-	TRBJ2-7	few	TRBV30
CAWRIKAGNGYTF	TGTGCCTGGAGAATCAAAGCAGGGAATGGCTACACCTTC	-	TRBJ1-2	-	TRBV30
CASSWTGGYTDTQYF	TGTGCCAGCAGCTGGACCGGGGGTTACACAGATACGCAGTATTTT	-	TRBJ2-3	-	TRBV7-3
CASSFWADTEAFF	TGTGCCAGCAGTTTTTGGGCGGACACTGAAGCTTTTTTT	-	TRBJ1-1	-	TRBV27
CASRRDRELYEQYF	TGTGCCAGCAGACGGGACAGGGAGCTCTACGAGCAGTACTTC	TRBD1	TRBJ2-7	-	TRBV7-8
CASSPDRPYQPQHF	TGTGCCAGTAGCCCGGACAGGCCTTATCAGCCCCAGCATTTT	TRBD1	TRBJ1-5	-	TRBV19
CASSSVPGQSYEQYF	TGTGCCAGCAGCTCCGTACCGGGACAGTCCTACGAGCAGTACTTC	TRBD1	TRBJ2-7	-	TRBV7-2
CASSPGLDEETQYF	TGTGCCAGCAGTCCAGGACTGGACGAAGAGACCCAGTACTTC	-	TRBJ2-5	-	TRBV7-2
CASSSSSGFSYEQYF	TGTGCCAGCAGCTCTTCTAGCGGGTTCTCCTACGAGCAGTACTTC	TRBD2	TRBJ2-7	-	TRBV7-2
CARSMVQGNPSYEQYF	TGTGCCAGAAGCATGGTGCAGGGGAATCCCTCCTACGAGCAGTACTTC	-	TRBJ2-7	once	TRBV5-3
CASSMTGLTYEQYF	TGTGCCAGTAGTATGACAGGACTCACCTACGAACAGTACTTC	-	TRBJ2-7	-	TRBV19
CATGGAGNTIYF	TGTGCCACCGGGGGAGCTGGAAACACCATATATTTT	-	TRBJ1-3	once	TRBV10-3
CASSLGLVVTQYF	TGTGCCAGCAGCTTAGGACTCGTCGTGACCCAGTACTTC	-	TRBJ2-5	-	TRBV7-9
CASSYSLAGGARQFF	TGTGCCAGCAGTTACTCGCTAGCGGGTGGAGCTCGGCAGTTCTTC	TRBD2	TRBJ2-1	-	TRBV6-5
CASRPPFREDTGELFF	TGTGCCAGCAGACCCCCATTCCGGGAAGACACCGGGGAGCTGTTTTTT	-	TRBJ2-2	-	TRBV7-9